This T cell receptor beta chain is drawn from a study of blood T cells in healthy people across ages. Regarding the study as a whole: Comparison with aged donors showed that long-lived donors had more naive CD4+ cells and higher diversity.

The CDR3 contains 14 residues. Unmatched junction bases numbered 6, after V lost 6 bases and J lost 2 bases. The germline V gene has CDR1 SQVTM and CDR2 ANQGSEA. Notes on this clonotype: Its antigen is not identified.

For the second PCR, which ran for roughly 6 to 12 cycles, a sample-barcoded 5' primer and a J-beta primer mix were used. All cDNA molecules were each tagged by a template-switch adaptor with 12 random nucleotides. TCRdb re-called the 5' RACE reads with MiXCR, one entry per CDR3 protein. The sample lists about 780,000 distinct CDR3 sequences; about 47% were seen once. The source is an elderly man in good health. The specimen sequenced was blood. The chain combines TRBV29-1 with TRBJ1-2; 10 bases are shared with TRBD1. CDR3 protein: CSVKPGQGNYGYTF. Here the CDR3 DNA reads TGCAGCGTCAAGCCGGGACAGGGGAACTATGGCTACACCTTC.